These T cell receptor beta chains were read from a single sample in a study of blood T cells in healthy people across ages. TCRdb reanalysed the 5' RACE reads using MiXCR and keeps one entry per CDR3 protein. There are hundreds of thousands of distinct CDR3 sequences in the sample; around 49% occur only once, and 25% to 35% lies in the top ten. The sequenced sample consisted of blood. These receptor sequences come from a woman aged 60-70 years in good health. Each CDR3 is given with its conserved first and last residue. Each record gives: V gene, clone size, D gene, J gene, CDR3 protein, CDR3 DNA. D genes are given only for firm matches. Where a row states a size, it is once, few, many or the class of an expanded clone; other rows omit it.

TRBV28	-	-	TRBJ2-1	CASSLGVGTHEQFF	TGTGCCAGCAGTTTGGGGGTGGGAACTCATGAGCAGTTCTTC
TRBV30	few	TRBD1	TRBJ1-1	CAWQLRDRGTAEAFF	TGTGCCTGGCAATTAAGGGACAGGGGGACTGCTGAAGCTTTCTTT
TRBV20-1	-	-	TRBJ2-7	CSATQTGSISYEQYF	TGCAGTGCTACCCAGACAGGTTCCATATCCTACGAGCAGTACTTC
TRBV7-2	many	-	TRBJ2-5	CASSFQVTQETQYF	TGTGCCAGCAGCTTCCAGGTTACACAAGAGACCCAGTACTTC
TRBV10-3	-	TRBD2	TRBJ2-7	CAIRPGLHQSSYNEQYF	TGTGCCATCAGGCCGGGACTACATCAAAGCTCCTACAATGAGCAGTACTTC
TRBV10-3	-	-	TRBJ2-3	CAISEPSYGTDTQYF	TGTGCCATCAGTGAGCCAAGCTACGGGACAGATACGCAGTATTTT
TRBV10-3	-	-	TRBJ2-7	CAISLPAGDEQYF	TGTGCCATCAGTTTACCAGCCGGGGACGAGCAGTACTTC
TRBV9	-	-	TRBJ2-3	CASSAPGLPSTDTQYF	TGTGCCAGCAGTGCGCCGGGACTCCCAAGCACAGATACGCAGTATTTT
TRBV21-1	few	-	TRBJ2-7	CARSKGGEQYF	TGTGCCAGAAGCAAGGGTGGCGAGCAGTACTTC
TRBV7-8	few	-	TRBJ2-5	CASSLEAWEETQYF	TGTGCCAGCAGCTTAGAAGCGTGGGAGGAGACCCAGTACTTC